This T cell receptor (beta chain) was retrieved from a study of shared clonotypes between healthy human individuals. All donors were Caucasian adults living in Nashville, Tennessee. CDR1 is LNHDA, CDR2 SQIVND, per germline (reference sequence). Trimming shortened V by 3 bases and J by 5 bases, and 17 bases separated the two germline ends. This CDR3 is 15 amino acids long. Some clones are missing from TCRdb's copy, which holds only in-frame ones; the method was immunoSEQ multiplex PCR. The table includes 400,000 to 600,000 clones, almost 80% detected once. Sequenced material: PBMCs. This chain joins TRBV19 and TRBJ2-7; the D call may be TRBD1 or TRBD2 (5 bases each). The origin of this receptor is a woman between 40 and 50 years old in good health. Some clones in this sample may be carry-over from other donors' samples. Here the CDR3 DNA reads TGTGCCAGTAGTATGACCCGGGGCCCGCCGGACGAGCAGTACTTC. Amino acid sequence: CASSMTRGPPDEQYF.